Reported below is one TCR beta chain. The V segment lost 3 bases and the J segment 4 bases; nucleotides outside the gene matches: 4. This CDR3 comprises 14 residues. Germline CDR1 reads SGDLS; CDR2 reads YYNGEE. The data were produced by immunoSEQ multiplex PCR, yet TCRdb's version contains in-frame clones alone and is incomplete. Of tens of thousands of clones listed, around 92% are singletons. This sample was included in a study of T cell changes during pregnancy in multiple sclerosis. This sample comprised CD4+ T cells from peripheral blood mononuclear cells, obtained after pregnancy. This chain links TRBV9 with TRBJ1-1; 9 bases agree with TRBD1. The receptor comes from a female donor with multiple sclerosis, enrolled in a pregnancy study. DNA of the CDR3: TGTGCCAGCAGCGCCGGACAGGGGAGCACTGAAGCTTTCTTT. Translated, it gives CASSAGQGSTEAFF.